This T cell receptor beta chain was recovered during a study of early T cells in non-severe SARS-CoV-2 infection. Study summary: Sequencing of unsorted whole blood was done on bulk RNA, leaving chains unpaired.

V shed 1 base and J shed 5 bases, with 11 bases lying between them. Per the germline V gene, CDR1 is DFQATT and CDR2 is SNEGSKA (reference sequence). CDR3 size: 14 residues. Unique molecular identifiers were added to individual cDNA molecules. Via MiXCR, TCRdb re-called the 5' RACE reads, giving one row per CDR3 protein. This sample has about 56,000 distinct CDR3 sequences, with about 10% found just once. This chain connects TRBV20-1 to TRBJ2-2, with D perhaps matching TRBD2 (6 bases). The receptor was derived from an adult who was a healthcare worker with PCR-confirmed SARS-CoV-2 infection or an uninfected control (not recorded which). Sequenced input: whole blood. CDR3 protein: CSARVPGVTGELFF. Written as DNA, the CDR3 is TGCAGTGCTAGAGTACCGGGAGTGACCGGGGAGCTGTTTTTT.